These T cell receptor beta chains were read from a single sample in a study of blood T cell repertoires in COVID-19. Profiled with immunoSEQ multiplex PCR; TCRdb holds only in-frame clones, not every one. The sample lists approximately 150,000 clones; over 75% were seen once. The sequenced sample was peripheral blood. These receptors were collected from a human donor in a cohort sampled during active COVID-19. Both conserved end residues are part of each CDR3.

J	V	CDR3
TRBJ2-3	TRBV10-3	CAISESGLASTDTQYF
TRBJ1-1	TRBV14	CASSQGHMGQGLNTEAFF
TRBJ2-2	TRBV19	CALRTGENTGELFF
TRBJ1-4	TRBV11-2	CASSLDTNRANEKLFF
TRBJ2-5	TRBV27	CASSLTRDSPLYF
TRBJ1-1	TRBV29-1	CSVSSLVNTEAFF
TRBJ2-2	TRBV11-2	CASSLMGLGGTGELFF
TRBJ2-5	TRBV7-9	CASTFRREGETQYF
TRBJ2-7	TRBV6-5	CASRGLGQVSYEQYF
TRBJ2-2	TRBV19	CASRPGQGTGELFF